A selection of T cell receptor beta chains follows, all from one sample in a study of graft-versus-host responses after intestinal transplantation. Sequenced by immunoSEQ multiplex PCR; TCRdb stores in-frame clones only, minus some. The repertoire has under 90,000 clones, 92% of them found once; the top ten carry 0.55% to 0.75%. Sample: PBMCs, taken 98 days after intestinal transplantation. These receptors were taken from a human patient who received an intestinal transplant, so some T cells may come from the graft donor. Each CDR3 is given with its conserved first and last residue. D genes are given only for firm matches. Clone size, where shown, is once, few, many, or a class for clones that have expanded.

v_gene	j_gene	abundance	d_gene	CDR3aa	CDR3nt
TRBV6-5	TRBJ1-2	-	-	CASSYSGGLAGYTF	TGTGCCAGCAGTTACTCCGGCGGGCTAGCCGGCTACACCTTC
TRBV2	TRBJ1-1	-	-	CASLIGDSRSAEAFF	TGTGCCAGCCTTATCGGGGACTCGAGAAGTGCTGAAGCTTTCTTT
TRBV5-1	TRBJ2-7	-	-	CASSLAGVFEQYF	TGCGCCAGCAGCTTGGCCGGAGTCTTCGAGCAGTACTTC
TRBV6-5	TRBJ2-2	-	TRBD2	CASSYGTNPNTGELFF	TGTGCCAGCAGTTACGGGACTAACCCGAACACCGGGGAGCTGTTTTTT
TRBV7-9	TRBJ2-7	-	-	CASSLGLLYEQYF	TGTGCCAGCAGCTTGGGACTGCTCTACGAGCAGTACTTC
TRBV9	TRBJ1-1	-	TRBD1	CASSAWDTGGFGNTEAFF	TGTGCCAGCAGCGCGTGGGATACAGGGGGATTTGGGAACACTGAAGCTTTCTTT
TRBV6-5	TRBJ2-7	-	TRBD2	CASSYSGGSSYEQYF	TGTGCCAGCAGTTACTCGGGAGGGTCCTCCTACGAGCAGTACTTC
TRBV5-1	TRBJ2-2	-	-	CASSLGVYTGELFF	TGCGCCAGCAGCTTGGGGGTTTACACCGGGGAGCTGTTTTTT
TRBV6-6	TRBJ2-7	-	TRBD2	CASKALSGRAYEQYF	TGTGCCAGCAAGGCCCTAAGCGGGAGGGCCTACGAGCAGTACTTC
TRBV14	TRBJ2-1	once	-	CASRGGNEQFF	TGTGCCAGCAGAGGAGGTAATGAGCAGTTCTTC
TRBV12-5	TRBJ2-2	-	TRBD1	CASGLVLGQGANTGELFF	TGTGCTAGTGGTTTGGTACTCGGACAGGGGGCGAACACCGGGGAGCTGTTTTTT
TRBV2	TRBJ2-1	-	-	CASSPAWGPTINEQFF	TGTGCCAGCAGTCCTGCCTGGGGACCTACTATCAATGAGCAGTTCTTC
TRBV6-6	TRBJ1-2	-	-	CASSYRDASYGYTF	TGTGCCAGCAGTTACCGGGACGCCTCCTATGGCTACACCTTC
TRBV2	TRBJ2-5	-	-	CASAPGLGETQYF	TGTGCCAGCGCTCCGGGACTGGGTGAGACCCAGTACTTC
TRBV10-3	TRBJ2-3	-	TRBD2	CAISESGGGIHDTDTQYF	TGTGCCATCAGTGAGTCTGGGGGGGGGATTCATGACACAGATACGCAGTATTTT
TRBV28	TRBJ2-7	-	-	CASSLNGPPASQEQYF	TGTGCCAGCAGTTTGAACGGGCCGCCCGCTTCGCAGGAGCAGTACTTC
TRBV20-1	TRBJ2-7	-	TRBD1	CSASGGYEQYF	TGCAGTGCATCAGGGGGATACGAGCAGTACTTC
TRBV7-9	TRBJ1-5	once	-	CASSYSTGDSNQPQHF	TGTGCCAGCAGCTATTCGACGGGGGATAGCAATCAGCCCCAGCATTTT
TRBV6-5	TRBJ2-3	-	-	CASSEQGTDTQYF	TGTGCCAGCAGTGAACAGGGCACAGATACGCAGTATTTT
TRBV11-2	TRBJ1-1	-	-	CASSQASAFF	TGTGCCAGCAGCCAAGCCTCGGCTTTCTTT
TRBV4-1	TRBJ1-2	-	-	CASSVTGHLYGYTF	TGCGCCAGCAGCGTTACCGGCCACCTCTATGGCTACACCTTC
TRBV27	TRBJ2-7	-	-	CASSFGLSSYEQYF	TGTGCCAGCAGTTTTGGACTAAGCTCCTACGAGCAGTACTTC
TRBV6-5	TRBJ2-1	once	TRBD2	CASSYFSGNEQFF	TGTGCCAGCAGTTACTTTAGCGGGAATGAGCAGTTCTTC
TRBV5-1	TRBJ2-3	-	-	CASSSEDFESTDTQYF	TGCGCCAGCAGCTCGGAGGACTTCGAGAGCACAGATACGCAGTATTTT
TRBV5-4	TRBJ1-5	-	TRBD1	CATSTGRQPQHF	TGTGCCACCTCGACAGGGCGTCAGCCCCAGCATTTT
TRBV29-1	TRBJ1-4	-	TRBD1	CSVRTGNEKLFF	TGCAGCGTGAGGACAGGGAATGAAAAACTGTTTTTT
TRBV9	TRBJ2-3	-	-	CASSESGITDTQYF	TGTGCCAGCAGCGAGAGCGGAATCACAGATACGCAGTATTTT
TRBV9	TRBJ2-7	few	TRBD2	CASSGGGDYEQYF	TGTGCCAGCAGCGGCGGGGGGGACTACGAGCAGTACTTC
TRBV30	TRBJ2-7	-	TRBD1	CAWRAGQVNSYEQYF	TGTGCCTGGAGGGCGGGACAGGTCAATTCCTACGAGCAGTACTTC
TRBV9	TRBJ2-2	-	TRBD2	CASSVFSGGNTGELFF	TGTGCCAGCAGCGTCTTCAGCGGGGGTAACACCGGGGAGCTGTTTTTT
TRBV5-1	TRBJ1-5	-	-	CASSLGVGLPGGSNQPQHF	TGCGCCAGCAGCTTGGGAGTGGGACTCCCCGGGGGGAGCAATCAGCCCCAGCATTTT
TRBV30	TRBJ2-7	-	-	CAWSVPDSSYEQYF	TGTGCCTGGAGTGTACCGGACAGTTCCTACGAGCAGTACTTC
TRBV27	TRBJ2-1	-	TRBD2	CASSLFPDFRAGGLYNEQFF	TGTGCCAGCAGTTTATTCCCCGATTTCAGAGCGGGGGGCCTATACAATGAGCAGTTCTTC
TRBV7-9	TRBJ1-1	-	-	CASRPLDTTGAFF	TGTGCCAGCAGACCCCTGGACACCACGGGAGCTTTCTTT
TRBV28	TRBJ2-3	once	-	CASSLGTGRTDTQYF	TGTGCCAGCAGTTTAGGGACGGGGAGGACAGATACGCAGTATTTT
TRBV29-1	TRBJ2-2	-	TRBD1	CSVEGGTVGTGELFF	TGCAGCGTTGAAGGTGGGACAGTAGGCACCGGGGAGCTGTTTTTT
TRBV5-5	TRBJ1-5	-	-	CASSLALRSNQPQHF	TGTGCCAGCAGCTTGGCCTTAAGGAGCAATCAGCCCCAGCATTTT
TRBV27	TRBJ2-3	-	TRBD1	CASEDRDGPDTQYF	TGTGCCAGCGAGGACAGGGATGGGCCAGATACGCAGTATTTT
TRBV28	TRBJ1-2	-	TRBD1	CASSNARTGYGYTF	TGTGCCAGCAGTAACGCTAGGACAGGCTATGGCTACACCTTC
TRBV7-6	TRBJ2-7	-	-	CASSFSSSYEQYF	TGTGCCAGCAGCTTCAGCAGCTCCTACGAGCAGTACTTC
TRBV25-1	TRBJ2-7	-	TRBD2	CASSDTSGSSYEQYF	TGTGCCAGCAGTGATACTAGCGGGAGCTCCTACGAGCAGTACTTC
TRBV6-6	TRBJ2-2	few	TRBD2	CASGLVAGELFF	TGTGCCAGCGGACTAGTCGCCGGGGAGCTGTTTTTT
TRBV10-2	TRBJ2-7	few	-	CASSEVGSYEQYF	TGCGCCAGCAGTGAGGTGGGTAGCTACGAGCAGTACTTC
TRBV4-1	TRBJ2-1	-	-	CASSQGGLEQFF	TGCGCCAGCAGCCAAGGGGGACTCGAGCAGTTCTTC